What follows are 17 T cell receptor beta chains derived from one specimen sequenced in a study of vaccination and CD4 T cells after COVID-19. The treatment denotes: approximately 9-day PBMC culture with coronavirus spike peptide pools or control peptides (ViraFEST assay). Sequencing of cultured CD4+ T cell DNA used the Oncomine TCR Beta short-read assay. One entry per CDR3 protein results from TCRdb running MiXCR on the PCR reads. The sample yields some 14,000 distinct CDR3 sequences, just under 35% seen once. The antigens for these receptors are not known. Sequencing used CD4+ T cells from blood, cultured in vitro. Receptors originate from a human donor who had recovered from COVID-19.

The chain combines TRBV21-1 with TRBJ1-1. TRBV21-1 is given as a pseudogene. The CDR3 is 15 amino acids. CDR3 protein: CASSKWPGRGTEAFF. The CDR3 DNA sequence: TGTGCCAGCAGCAAATGGCCAGGACGGGGCACTGAAGCTTTCTTT.

The rearrangement joins TRBV12-3 or TRBV12-4 to TRBJ1-1; D is uncertain. V was shortened by 2 bases and J by 1 base, with 8 bases between the two germline ends. This CDR3 comprises 14 residues. The CDR3 region is CASSLRAENTEAFF. CDR3 DNA: TGTGCCAGCAGTTTACGGGCTGAGAACACTGAAGCTTTCTTT.

The genes are TRBV7-9 and TRBJ1-5; 7 nucleotides line up with TRBD1. Germline lookup yields CDR1 SEHNR and CDR2 FQNEAQ (reference sequence). CDR3 length: 15 residues. The V gene end was trimmed by 5 bases and the J gene end by 4 bases; junction bases not matched to a gene: 8. CDR3 DNA: TGTGCCAGCAGCCTCACAGGGGACGGGAATCAGCCCCAGCATTTT. Protein product: CASSLTGDGNQPQHF.

The chain joins TRBV6-1 to TRBJ2-7; tentative D call: TRBD1 (7 bases). CDR1 MNHNS and CDR2 SASEGT come from the germline V gene. Trimming pared 5 bases from V and 4 bases from J, leaving 15 bases between. This CDR3 contains 14 residues. The CDR3 nucleotides are TGTGCCAGCAGTCGGGCGGGACAGACATACGAGCAGTACTTC. It codes for CASSRAGQTYEQYF.

The chain couples TRBV7-8 to TRBJ1-3; 8 nucleotides align to TRBD1. Germline trimming cut 3 bases from V and 4 bases from J; bases unmatched to any gene: 5. The CDR3 covers 15 residues. Per germline, CDR1 SGHVS and CDR2 FQNEAQ. The CDR3 is CASSFQGAEGNTIYF. The CDR3 nucleotides read TGTGCCAGCAGCTTCCAGGGGGCCGAAGGAAACACCATATATTTT.

The chain joins TRBV5-1 to TRBJ1-2; perhaps TRBD1 as D (6 bases). Germline CDR1 and CDR2: SGHRS and YFSETQ. Trimming removed 4 bases from V and 8 bases from J, with 24 bases in between. The CDR3 spans 16 residues. CDR3 nucleotides: TGCGCCAGCAGCCCCCAAGGGGTCGCAGGGGCGGACGGCTACACCTTC. This gives the protein CASSPQGVAGADGYTF.

The chain uses TRBV7-2 and TRBJ2-5; D tentatively fits TRBD1 or TRBD2 (5 bases each). V was clipped by 2 bases and J by 9 bases, with 10 bases between them. This CDR3 comprises 12 residues. CDR1 and CDR2 (germline): SGHTA, FQGNSA. In DNA form, the CDR3 reads TGTGCCAGCAGCTTACGCCGAGGGGCCCAGTACTTC. Protein sequence: CASSLRRGAQYF.

In its sample, this clonotype was seen a few times. CDR3 sequence reads: CSASTGKRRYGYTF. The CDR3 DNA reads as TGCAGTGCTTCTACAGGGAAAAGGCGCTATGGCTACACCTTC. The chain couples TRBV20-1 to TRBJ1-2, with D possibly matching TRBD1 (6 bases). Trimming pared 5 bases from V and 4 bases from J, leaving 17 bases between. Germline values: CDR1 DFQATT, CDR2 SNEGSKA (reference sequence). The CDR3 sequence is 14 residues long.

This chain links TRBV6-4 with TRBJ2-1; 12 nucleotides align to TRBD2. The V gene end was trimmed by 3 bases and the J gene end by 4 bases; junction bases not matched to a gene: 4. The V gene's germline CDR1 is MRHNA and CDR2 SNTAGT. This CDR3 region has 16 residues. The CDR3 sequence is CASSDLAGGEYNEQFF. The CDR3 DNA reads as TGTGCCAGCAGTGATCTAGCGGGAGGGGAATACAATGAGCAGTTCTTC.

This clonotype occurred a few times. The V gene is TRBV28, the J gene TRBJ2-4; D gene uncertain. The CDR3 covers 14 residues. Looked up from germline, CDR1 is MDHEN and CDR2 is SYDVKM. V shed 11 bases and J shed 0 bases, with 14 bases lying between them. CDR3 residues: CAAGLHLAKNIQYF. The CDR3, as DNA: TGTGCCGCAGGCCTGCACCTAGCCAAAAACATTCAGTACTTC. Full variable domain (outside the CDR3, taken from reference TRBV28 and TRBJ2-4): DVKVTQSSRYLVKRTGEKVFLECVQDMDHENMFWYRQDPGLGLRLIYFSYDVKMKEKGDIPEGYSVSREKKERFSLILESASTNQTSMYLCAAGLHLAKNIQYFGAGTRLSVL.

V usage is TRBV4-3 and J usage is TRBJ1-1; TRBD1 might be the D (6 bases). In germline, CDR1 is LGHNA, CDR2 YSLEER. The length of the CDR3 is 14 residues. Trimming shortened V by 9 bases and J by 1 base, and 15 bases separated the two germline ends. The CDR3 sequence is CASARWGANTEAFF. The CDR3 coding sequence is TGCGCCAGTGCGAGGTGGGGGGCGAACACTGAAGCTTTCTTT.

This clonotype was seen a few times. The V call is TRBV21-1, the J call TRBJ1-1. TRBV21-1 is assigned pseudogene status. The CDR3 consists of 17 residues. CDR3 nucleotide sequence: TGTGCCAGCAGCAAAGCAAGGTACAGTAATATGAACACTGAAGCTTTCTTT. Its translation: CASSKARYSNMNTEAFF.

This clonotype showed up just a few times. The V call is TRBV3-1, the J call TRBJ1-3; no clear D gene. This CDR3 comprises 16 residues. Trimming removed 0 bases from V and 0 bases from J, with 9 bases in between. Germline assignment: CDR1 LGHDT and CDR2 YNNKEL (reference sequence). This chain's CDR3 is CASSQDTGYSGNTIYF. The CDR3 DNA follows: TGTGCCAGCAGCCAAGATACGGGATACTCTGGAAACACCATATATTTT.

This clonotype was seen more than once but under ten times. The V and J genes are TRBV15 and TRBJ2-2; D remains unclear. Germline-derived CDR1 and CDR2 are LNHNV and YYDKDF (reference sequence). The CDR3 sequence is 12 residues long. V lost 0 bases and J lost 9, with 5 bases in between. In DNA form, the CDR3 reads TGTGCCACCAGCAGAGATTACCGGGAGCTGTTTTTT. This gives the protein CATSRDYRELFF.

The gene calls are TRBV7-2 and TRBJ2-7; no definite D call. CDR1 and CDR2 from the germline V gene are SGHTA and FQGNSA. Deletions cut 0 bases from V and 0 bases from J, with 6 bases between. The CDR3 is 14 residues long. CDR3 DNA sequence: TGTGCCAGCAGCTTAGCCTATCCCTCCTACGAGCAGTACTTC. Its protein is CASSLAYPSYEQYF.

The rearrangement joins TRBV20-1 to TRBJ2-3, with 8 nucleotides matching TRBD2. The V and J ends lost 1 base and 4 bases, in that order; junction bases with no gene match: 4. CDR3 length: 14 amino acids. CDR1 is DFQATT and CDR2 is SNEGSKA in the germline V gene (reference sequence). CDR3 DNA sequence: TGCAGTGCTAGAGTAGCGGGACCTGCAGATACGCAGTATTTT. Its translation: CSARVAGPADTQYF.

The genes are TRBV27 and TRBJ1-3, with 8 positions matching TRBD1. After removal of 5 bases from V and 5 bases from J, the junction contained 5 bases not matched to a gene. In germline, CDR1 is MNHEY, CDR2 SMNVEV (reference sequence). The CDR3 spans 14 residues. DNA for the CDR3: TGTGCCAGCAGTCCTGGACAGGGCAGAAACACCATATATTTT. Protein: CASSPGQGRNTIYF.